The T cell receptor beta chain under discussion was sequenced for a study of beta chain features in type 1 diabetes. Every isolated RNA sample was fully reverse transcribed, so sequencing captured expressed TCRB transcripts. Generated by immunoSEQ multiplex PCR, the TCRdb table keeps only in-frame clones and is missing some. The sample shows hundreds of thousands of clones, roughly 31% of them seen only once. The ends lost 4 bases at V and 9 bases at J; junction bases unmatched: 8. This CDR3 spans 16 amino acids. From germline, CDR1 is SGHRS and CDR2 YFSETQ. The sequenced sample was naive CD4+ T cells from blood. The source of this sequence is a man aged 18 to 30 in good health. The rearrangement links TRBV5-1 to TRBJ2-1, with TRBD2 matching over 15 bases. The DNA for the CDR3 is TGCGCCAGCAGCCCACGGACTAGCGGGAGGGCGGTTGAGCAGTTCTTC. This translates into CASSPRTSGRAVEQFF.